These 21 T cell receptor beta chains came from one sample sequenced in a study of T-cell memory formation after mild COVID-19. TCRdb called the 5' RACE reads again in MiXCR, with one record for every CDR3 protein. The sample includes hundreds of thousands of distinct CDR3 sequences, roughly 15% of them seen just once. The sample was PBMCs or a T cell subset sorted from them (not recorded which). The source is a man aged 18 to 30 who had mild COVID-19 (a few samples of this study predate the infection). Cell type and time point are not known.

The rearrangement joins TRBV5-4 to TRBJ2-7, with 11 bases matching TRBD2. The germline gives CDR1 SGHNT, CDR2 YYREEE (reference sequence). The CDR3 contains 15 residues. V shed 3 bases, J shed 2 bases, and the junction held 4 bases outside the gene matches. CDR3 coding DNA: TGTGCCAGCAGCTCGCTGACTAGCGGGGCCTACGAGCAGTACGTC. It codes for CASSSLTSGAYEQYV.

The CDR3 spells CASSGPGQYYNEQFF. The CDR3, as DNA: TGTGCCAGCAGTGGCCCCGGACAGTATTACAATGAGCAGTTCTTC. V gene TRBV6-1 combines with J gene TRBJ2-1; tentatively, D is TRBD1 (6 bases). Germline assignment: CDR1 MNHNS and CDR2 SASEGT. The CDR3 runs to 15 residues. Trimming took off 4 bases at V and 4 bases at J, with 14 bases between the two ends.

This chain connects TRBV11-1 to TRBJ2-3; D not certain. CDR1 is SGHAT, CDR2 FQDESV, per germline (reference sequence). The ends were cut back, 8 bases at V and 2 bases at J, with 8 bases in the middle. The CDR3 length is 12 residues. CDR3 in DNA: TGTGCCAGCCGCCATACCACAGATACGCAGTATTTT. Its protein is CASRHTTDTQYF.

V is TRBV5-1 and J is TRBJ1-3; 8 nucleotides align to TRBD1. The CDR3 sequence is 17 residues long. Unmatched junction bases numbered 9, after V lost 4 bases and J lost 0 bases. The germline V gene encodes CDR1 SGHRS and CDR2 YFSETQ. As DNA, the CDR3 is TGCGCCAGCAGCCCCCGCCGGACAGGGCTCTCTGGAAACACCATATATTTT. It encodes CASSPRRTGLSGNTIYF.

The CDR3 here is CASSRSYREEETQYF. DNA of the CDR3: TGTGCCAGCAGTCGATCTTACAGGGAAGAAGAGACCCAGTACTTC. The chain couples TRBV12-3 or TRBV12-4 to TRBJ2-5, with a weak D call TRBD1 (6 bases). This CDR3 has 15 amino acids. With 5 bases removed from V and 3 bases from J, the gap between germline ends came to 16 bases.

A few counts support this clonotype. The CDR3 protein is CATGTDQYNEQFF. CDR3 DNA sequence: TGTGCCACCGGGACAGACCAGTACAATGAGCAGTTCTTC. The rearrangement joins TRBV2 to TRBJ2-1; TRBD1 agrees at 7 bases. Looked up from germline, CDR1 is SNHLY and CDR2 is FYNNEI. This CDR3 has 13 residues. Trimming cost V 10 bases and J 4 bases; bases outside gene matches: 7.

This clonotype was counted only a few times. This rearrangement joins TRBV15 to TRBJ2-7; 7 bases are shared with TRBD1. With 0 bases clipped from V and 5 bases from J, the junction kept 4 bases outside the gene matches. The length of the CDR3 is 14 residues. The germline V gene has CDR1 LNHNV and CDR2 YYDKDF (reference sequence). The CDR3, as DNA: TGTGCCACCAGCAGAGAGTCACAGGGGAACGAGCAGTACTTC. It codes for CATSRESQGNEQYF.

The gene calls are TRBV5-4 and TRBJ2-7; 9 nucleotides match TRBD2. The CDR3 loop spans 15 amino acids. The junction had 4 bases not matched to a gene; V was cut back by 0 bases and J by 3 bases. The germline CDR1 and CDR2 sequences are SGHNT and YYREEE (reference sequence). The CDR3 nucleotides read TGTGCCAGCAGCTTGGGGGCTAGCGGGGTCTACGAGCAGTACGTC. Residues: CASSLGASGVYEQYV.

This clonotype has at least ten counts. The genes are TRBV28 and TRBJ2-3, with 15 nucleotides matching TRBD2. The CDR3 totals 20 residues. The V segment lost 5 bases and the J segment 0 bases; nucleotides outside the gene matches: 12. Per the germline V gene, CDR1 is MDHEN and CDR2 is SYDVKM. CDR3 coding DNA: TGTGCCAGCAGTACATACACCGGGACTAGCGGGGGGATTAGCACAGATACGCAGTATTTT. Its protein is CASSTYTGTSGGISTDTQYF.

For the CDR3, the DNA is TGTGCCAGCAGCGTATCACCGGTTAACGAAAAACTGTTTTTT. This translates into CASSVSPVNEKLFF. This chain links TRBV9 with TRBJ1-4; D not resolved. The CDR3 extends over 14 amino acids. Trimming removed 1 base at V and 8 bases at J, with 12 bases between. Germline CDR1 is SGDLS and CDR2 is YYNGEE.

This chain connects TRBV18 to TRBJ1-1; D unclear. V lost 6 bases, J lost 6 bases, and 14 bases lay in between. The CDR3 is made up of 13 amino acids. CDR1 and CDR2 (germline): KGHSH, LQKENI. The CDR3 is CASSPWVGSEAFF. Written as DNA, the CDR3 is TGTGCCAGCTCGCCCTGGGTCGGGTCTGAAGCTTTCTTT.

This clonotype has just a few counts. The chain is built from TRBV28 and TRBJ1-2, with a tentative D call TRBD1 (6 bases). Between the trimmed V and J ends, which lost 5 bases and 3 bases, there was a span of 13 bases. Germline CDR1 reads MDHEN; CDR2 reads SYDVKM. The CDR3 sequence is 14 residues long. The CDR3 protein is CASSREGGYYGYTF. In DNA, the CDR3 is TGTGCCAGCAGTAGAGAAGGGGGATACTATGGCTACACCTTC.

In this sample, this clonotype turned up many times. The chain carries TRBV7-6 and TRBJ2-3; D may be TRBD1 or TRBD2 (6 bases each). The CDR3 length is 15 residues. Trimming took 1 base from V and 4 from J, leaving 12 bases between them. Germline lookup yields CDR1 SGHVS and CDR2 FNYEAQ. DNA for the CDR3: TGTGCCAGCAGCTTAGACAGGGACTTTCCAGATACGCAGTATTTT. Translation gives CASSLDRDFPDTQYF.

This chain uses TRBV6-6 with TRBJ2-5; D gene ambiguous. The length of the CDR3 is 13 residues. Trimming took off 5 bases at V and 2 bases at J, with 9 bases between the two ends. Germline CDR1 and CDR2: MNHNY and SVGAGI (reference sequence). The CDR3 loop is CASSGFEQETQYF. The CDR3 coding sequence is TGTGCCAGCAGTGGGTTCGAGCAAGAGACCCAGTACTTC.

The chain is built from TRBV9 and TRBJ2-3; D may be TRBD1 or TRBD2 (5 bases each). V was clipped by 4 bases and J by 2 bases, with 17 bases between them. The germline CDR1 and CDR2 sequences are SGDLS and YYNGEE. This CDR3 contains 16 residues. In nucleotides, the CDR3 is TGTGCCAGCAGCAACAACCGGGACGGTTACACAGATACGCAGTATTTT. Translation: CASSNNRDGYTDTQYF.

The gene calls are TRBV4-3 and TRBJ2-3, with 10 bases matching TRBD2. There are 17 residues in the CDR3. Germline V gene lookup returns CDR1 LGHNA and CDR2 YSLEER. V lost 0 bases to trimming and J lost 5 bases; unmatched junction nucleotides: 8. The CDR3 coding sequence is TGCGCCAGCAGCCAAGATTTCCAGCGGGGGGGTATAGATACGCAGTATTTT. Translating it yields CASSQDFQRGGIDTQYF.

The CDR3 protein is CASSLTGLSYEQYV. The CDR3 DNA is TGTGCCAGCAGTTTAACGGGGCTAAGCTACGAGCAGTACGTC. The chain employs TRBV27 and TRBJ2-7; D tentatively fits TRBD1 or TRBD2 (5 bases each). The ends were cut back, 2 bases at V and 3 bases at J, with 11 bases in the middle. The length of the CDR3 is 14 residues. CDR1 and CDR2 (germline): MNHEY, SMNVEV (reference sequence).

This clonotype was seen only a few times. The chain carries TRBV28 and TRBJ2-1, with 7 bases identical to TRBD1. The CDR3 sequence is 14 residues long. CDR1 is MDHEN and CDR2 is SYDVKM in the germline V gene. The V and J ends lost 6 bases and 9 bases, in that order; junction bases with no gene match: 11. In DNA, the CDR3 is TGTGCCAGCAGAGGACAGGACCTAGGTGGTGAGCAGTTCTTC. This sequence encodes CASRGQDLGGEQFF.

This rearrangement joins TRBV20-1 to TRBJ2-3; tentative D call: TRBD2 (5 bases). The CDR3 spans 15 residues. Germline CDR1 reads DFQATT; CDR2 reads SNEGSKA (reference sequence). Trimming left V 1 base short and J 1 base short, with 12 bases between. The CDR3 DNA follows: TGCAGTGCTAGAGTGCCGGGGTGGGGCACAGATACGCAGTATTTT. Its translation is CSARVPGWGTDTQYF.

This clonotype was detected only a few times. The chain links TRBV3-1 to TRBJ1-5; TRBD1 aligns across 8 bases. The CDR3 is 17 amino acids. The trim removed 3 bases at V and 5 bases at J, leaving 12 bases unmatched. Germline V CDR1 and CDR2: LGHDT, YNNKEL (reference sequence). The CDR3 region is CASSHGSGQGYHQPQHF. CDR3 bases: TGTGCCAGCAGCCATGGGTCTGGACAGGGATATCATCAGCCCCAGCATTTT. The full variable domain, rest sourced from reference TRBV3-1 and TRBJ1-5, is DTAVSQTPKYLVTQMGNDKSIKCEQNLGHDTMYWYKQDSKKFLKIMFSYNNKELIINETVPNRFSPKSPDKAHLNLHINSLELGDSAVYFCASSHGSGQGYHQPQHFGDGTRLSIL.

The CDR3 spells CASSLTGLSWVGQPQHF. The CDR3 DNA sequence: TGTGCCAGCAGCCTTACAGGGTTGAGCTGGGTCGGGCAGCCCCAGCATTTT. The rearrangement joins TRBV12-3 or TRBV12-4 to TRBJ1-5; the D gene is possibly TRBD1 (6 bases). Trimming cost V 6 bases and J 7 bases, with 25 bases left between them. This CDR3 is built from 17 residues.